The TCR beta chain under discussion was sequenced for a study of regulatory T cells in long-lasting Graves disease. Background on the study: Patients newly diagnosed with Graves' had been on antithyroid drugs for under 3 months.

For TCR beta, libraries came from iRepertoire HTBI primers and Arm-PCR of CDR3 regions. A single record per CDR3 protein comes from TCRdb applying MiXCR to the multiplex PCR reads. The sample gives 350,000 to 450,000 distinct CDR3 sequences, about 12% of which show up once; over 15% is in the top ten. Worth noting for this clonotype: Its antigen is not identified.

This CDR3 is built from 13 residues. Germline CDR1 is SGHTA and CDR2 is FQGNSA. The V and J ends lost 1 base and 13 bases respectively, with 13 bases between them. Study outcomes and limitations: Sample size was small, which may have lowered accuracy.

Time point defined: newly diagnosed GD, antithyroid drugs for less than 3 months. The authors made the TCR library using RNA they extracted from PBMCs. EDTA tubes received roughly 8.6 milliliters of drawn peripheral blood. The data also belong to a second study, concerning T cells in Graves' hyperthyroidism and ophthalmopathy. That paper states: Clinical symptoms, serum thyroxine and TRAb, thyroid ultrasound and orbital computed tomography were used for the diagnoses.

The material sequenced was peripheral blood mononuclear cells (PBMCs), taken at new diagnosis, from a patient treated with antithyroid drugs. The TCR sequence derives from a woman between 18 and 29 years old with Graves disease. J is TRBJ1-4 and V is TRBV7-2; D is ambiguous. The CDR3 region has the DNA TGTGCCAGCAGCTTAGTGCAGTTCTATGGACTGTTTTTT. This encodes CASSLVQFYGLFF.